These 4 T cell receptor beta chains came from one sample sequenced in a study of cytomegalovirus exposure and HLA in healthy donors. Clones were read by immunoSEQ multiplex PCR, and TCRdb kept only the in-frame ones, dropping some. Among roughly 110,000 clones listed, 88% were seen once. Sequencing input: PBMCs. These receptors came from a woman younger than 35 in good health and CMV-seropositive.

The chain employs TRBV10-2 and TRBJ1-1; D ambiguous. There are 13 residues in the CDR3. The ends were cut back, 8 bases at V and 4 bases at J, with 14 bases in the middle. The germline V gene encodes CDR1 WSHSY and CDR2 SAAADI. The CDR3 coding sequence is TGCGCCAGCGGCGGGGTATACCGCACTGAAGCTTTCTTT. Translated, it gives CASGGVYRTEAFF.

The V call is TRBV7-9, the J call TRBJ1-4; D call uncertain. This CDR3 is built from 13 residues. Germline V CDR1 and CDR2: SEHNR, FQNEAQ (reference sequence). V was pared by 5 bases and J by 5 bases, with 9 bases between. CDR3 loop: CASSREENEKLFF. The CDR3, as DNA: TGTGCCAGCAGCCGGGAGGAGAATGAAAAACTGTTTTTT.

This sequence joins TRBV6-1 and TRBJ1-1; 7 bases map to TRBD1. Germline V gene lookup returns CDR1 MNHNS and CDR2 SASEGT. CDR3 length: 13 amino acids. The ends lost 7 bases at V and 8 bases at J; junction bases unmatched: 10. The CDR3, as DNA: TGTGCCAGCACTCTAGAGCCGGGACAGGAAGCTTTCTTT. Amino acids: CASTLEPGQEAFF.

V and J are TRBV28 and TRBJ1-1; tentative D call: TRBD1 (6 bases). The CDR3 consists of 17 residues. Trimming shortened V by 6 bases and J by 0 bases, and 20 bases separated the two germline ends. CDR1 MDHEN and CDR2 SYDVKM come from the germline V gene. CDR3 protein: CASRPYGGLTMNTEAFF. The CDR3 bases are TGTGCCAGCAGGCCCTACGGGGGGCTTACCATGAACACTGAAGCTTTCTTT.